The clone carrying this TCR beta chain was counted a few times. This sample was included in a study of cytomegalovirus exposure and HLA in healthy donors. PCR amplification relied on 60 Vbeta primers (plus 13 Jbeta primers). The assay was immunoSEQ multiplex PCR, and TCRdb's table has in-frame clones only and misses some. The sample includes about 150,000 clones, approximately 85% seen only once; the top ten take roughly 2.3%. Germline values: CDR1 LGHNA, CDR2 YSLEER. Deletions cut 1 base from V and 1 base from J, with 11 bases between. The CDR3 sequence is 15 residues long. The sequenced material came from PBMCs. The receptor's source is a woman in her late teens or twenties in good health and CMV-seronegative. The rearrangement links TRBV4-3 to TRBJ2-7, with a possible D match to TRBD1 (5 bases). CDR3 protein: CASSQVGLGSYEQYF. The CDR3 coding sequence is TGCGCCAGCAGCCAAGTGGGGCTCGGATCCTACGAGCAGTACTTC.